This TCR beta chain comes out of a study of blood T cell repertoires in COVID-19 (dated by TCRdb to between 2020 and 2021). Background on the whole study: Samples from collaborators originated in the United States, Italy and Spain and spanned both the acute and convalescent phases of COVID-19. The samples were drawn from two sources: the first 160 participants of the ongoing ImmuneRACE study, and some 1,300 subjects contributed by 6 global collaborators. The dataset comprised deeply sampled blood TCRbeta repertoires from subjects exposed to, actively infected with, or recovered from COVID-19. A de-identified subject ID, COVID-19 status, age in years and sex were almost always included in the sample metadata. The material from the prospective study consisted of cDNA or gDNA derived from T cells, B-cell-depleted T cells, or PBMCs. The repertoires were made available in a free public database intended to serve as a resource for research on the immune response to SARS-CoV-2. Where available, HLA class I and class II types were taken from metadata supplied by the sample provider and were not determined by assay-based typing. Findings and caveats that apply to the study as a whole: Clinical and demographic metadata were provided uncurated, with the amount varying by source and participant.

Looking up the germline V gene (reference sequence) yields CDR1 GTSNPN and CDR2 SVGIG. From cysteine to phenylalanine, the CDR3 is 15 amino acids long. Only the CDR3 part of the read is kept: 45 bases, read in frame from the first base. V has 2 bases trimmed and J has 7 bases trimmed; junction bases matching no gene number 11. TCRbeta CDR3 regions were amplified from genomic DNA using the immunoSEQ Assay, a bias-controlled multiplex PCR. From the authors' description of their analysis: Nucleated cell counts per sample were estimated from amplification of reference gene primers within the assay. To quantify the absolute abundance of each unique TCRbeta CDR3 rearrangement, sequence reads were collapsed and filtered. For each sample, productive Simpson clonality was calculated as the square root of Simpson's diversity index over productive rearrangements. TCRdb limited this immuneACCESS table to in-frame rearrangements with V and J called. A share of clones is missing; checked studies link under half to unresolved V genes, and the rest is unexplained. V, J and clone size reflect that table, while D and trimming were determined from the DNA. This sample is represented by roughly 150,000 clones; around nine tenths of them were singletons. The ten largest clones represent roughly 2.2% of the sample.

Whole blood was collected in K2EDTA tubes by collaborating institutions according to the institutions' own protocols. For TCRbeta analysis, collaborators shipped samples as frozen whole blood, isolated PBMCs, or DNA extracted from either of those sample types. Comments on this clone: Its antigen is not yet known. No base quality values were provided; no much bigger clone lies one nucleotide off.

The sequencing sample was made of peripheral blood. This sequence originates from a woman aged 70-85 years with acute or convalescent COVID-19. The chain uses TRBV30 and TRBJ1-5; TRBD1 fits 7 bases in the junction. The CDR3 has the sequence CAWSLGGQSGQPQHF. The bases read TGTGCCTGGAGTTTAGGGGGACAGTCGGGCCAGCCCCAGCATTTT. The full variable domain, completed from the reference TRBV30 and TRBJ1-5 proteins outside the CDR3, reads SQTIHQWPATLVQPVGSPLSLECTVEGTSNPNLYWYRQAAGRGLQLLFYSVGIGQISSEVPQNLSASRPQDRQFILSSKKLLLSDSGFYLCAWSLGGQSGQPQHFGDGTRLSIL.